Shown below are 7 T cell receptor beta chains from a single sample sequenced in a study of blood T cell repertoires in COVID-19. The assay was immunoSEQ multiplex PCR, and TCRdb's table has in-frame clones only and misses some. Among around 30,000 clones listed, roughly 82% were seen once. Material: peripheral blood. All receptors come from a human donor in a cohort sampled during active COVID-19.

This clone was seen only once. The rearrangement joins TRBV5-1 to TRBJ2-1, with D maybe TRBD1 (5 bases). The CDR3 covers 13 residues. From germline, CDR1 is SGHRS and CDR2 YFSETQ. V shed 5 bases and J shed 7 bases, with 13 bases lying between them. CDR3 DNA sequence: TGCGCCAGCAGTTTAGGGGCGTCGAATGAGCAGTTCTTC. It translates to CASSLGASNEQFF. Variable domain in full (rest from reference TRBV5-1 and TRBJ2-1): KAGVTQTPRYLIKTRGQQVTLSCSPISGHRSVSWYQQTPGQGLQFLFEYFSETQRNKGNFPGRFSGRQFSNSRSEMNVSTLELGDSALYLCASSLGASNEQFFGPGTRLTVL.

The V and J genes are TRBV9 and TRBJ2-7; D unresolved. The V end was cut by 3 bases, the J end by 3 bases, with 7 bases between. Germline V gene sequence: CDR1 SGDLS, CDR2 YYNGEE. This CDR3 comprises 12 residues. CDR3 in DNA: TGTGCCAGCAGCGGACCAGGCTACGAGCAGTACTTC. Encoded protein: CASSGPGYEQYF.

The CDR3 sequence: CASSQGSASGQGTQYF. CDR3 in DNA: TGCGCCAGCAGCCAAGGTTCCGCCAGCGGGCAAGGTACGCAGTATTTT. This chain uses TRBV4-1 with TRBJ2-3, with D perhaps matching TRBD2 (6 bases). Germline values: CDR1 MGHRA, CDR2 YSYEKL. CDR3 length: 16 residues. V was cut by 1 base and J by 8 bases, with 19 bases left in between.

The rearrangement uses TRBV2 and TRBJ1-5, with 7 bases matching TRBD1. This CDR3 region has 16 residues. The ends lost 1 base at V and 0 bases at J; junction bases unmatched: 3. CDR1 and CDR2 (germline): SNHLY, FYNNEI. As DNA, the CDR3 is TGTGCCAGCAGTGAAGGGGGACAGCTTAGCAATCAGCCCCAGCATTTT. This sequence encodes CASSEGGQLSNQPQHF.

This clone has a handful of counts. This chain uses TRBV12-5 with TRBJ1-5; no definite D call. CDR1 is LGHNT and CDR2 is FRNRAP in the germline V gene. Trimming took 4 bases from V and 7 from J, leaving 5 bases between them. The length of the CDR3 is 11 residues. The CDR3 reads CASGYGQPQHF. For the CDR3, the DNA is TGTGCTAGTGGTTACGGGCAGCCCCAGCATTTT.

The chain has TRBV11-2 and TRBJ1-1, with 7 bases matching TRBD1. Germline CDR1 reads SGHAT; CDR2 reads FQNNGV. The V gene end was trimmed by 5 bases and the J gene end by 0 bases; junction bases not matched to a gene: 9. The CDR3 runs 16 residues. CDR3 bases: TGTGCCAGCAGCCCCGGGACAGTCTACATGAACACTGAAGCTTTCTTT. It specifies CASSPGTVYMNTEAFF. The full variable domain, with the rest looked up from reference TRBV11-2 and TRBJ1-1, is EAGVAQSPRYKIIEKRQSVAFWCNPISGHATLYWYQQILGQGPKLLIQFQNNGVVDDSQLPKDRFSAERLKGVDSTLKIQPAKLEDSAVYLCASSPGTVYMNTEAFFGQGTRLTVV.

V and J are TRBV3-1 (or the pseudogene TRBV3-2) and TRBJ2-7; 8 bases fit TRBD2. V was clipped by 5 bases and J by 0 bases; unmatched bases: 12. Germline V CDR1 and CDR2: LGHDT, YNNKEL (reference sequence). The CDR3 extends over 17 amino acids. CDR3 amino acids: CASSFLPGTRGSYEQYF. CDR3 DNA sequence: TGTGCCAGCAGCTTCCTCCCCGGGACTAGGGGCTCCTACGAGCAGTACTTC.